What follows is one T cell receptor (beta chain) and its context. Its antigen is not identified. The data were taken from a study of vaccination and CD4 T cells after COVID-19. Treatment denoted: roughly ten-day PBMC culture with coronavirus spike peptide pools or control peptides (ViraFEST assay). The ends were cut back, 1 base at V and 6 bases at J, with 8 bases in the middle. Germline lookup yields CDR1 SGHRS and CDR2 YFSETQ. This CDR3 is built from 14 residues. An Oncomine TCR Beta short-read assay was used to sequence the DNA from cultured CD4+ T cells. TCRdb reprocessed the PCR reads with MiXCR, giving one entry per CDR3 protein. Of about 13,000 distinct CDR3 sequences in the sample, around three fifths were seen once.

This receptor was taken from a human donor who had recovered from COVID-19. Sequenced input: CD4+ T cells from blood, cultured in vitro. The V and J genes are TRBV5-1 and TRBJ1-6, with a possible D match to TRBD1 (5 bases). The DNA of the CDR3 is TGCGCCAGCAGCTTGACCGGGGGTAATTCACCCCTCCACTTT. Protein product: CASSLTGGNSPLHF.